This passage covers 9 T cell receptor beta chains from one sample sequenced in a study of shared clonotypes between healthy human individuals (dated by TCRdb to 2018 to 2021). The library was produced with the immunoSEQ multiplex PCR assay. The immuneACCESS repertoire file appears here via TCRdb, limited to in-frame rearrangements. These files lack a portion of the clones; in checked studies, under half of the deficit traces to unresolved V genes, and the cause of the others is not known. The sample data list roughly 1,000,000 clones, and around three quarters of these were observed just once. 0.5% to 0.6% of the sample comes from the top ten. The sequenced sample consisted of memory CD4+ T cells from PBMCs. This sample's cell subset or site label indicates: CD45RA-negative fraction. These receptors were collected from a man younger than 30 in good health. Some clones in this sample may be carry-over from other donors' samples.

The V gene is TRBV19, the J gene TRBJ2-7; D unclear. V was cut by 6 bases and J by 1 base, with 10 bases left in between. The germline CDR1 and CDR2 sequences are LNHDA and SQIVND (reference sequence). The CDR3 totals 13 residues. DNA of the CDR3: TGTGCCAGTAGCCAGCCTGGTTCCTACGAGCAGTACTTC. It specifies CASSQPGSYEQYF. Together with reference TRBV19 and TRBJ2-7, the CDR3 gives the full variable domain: DGGITQSPKYLFRKEGQNVTLSCEQNLNHDAMYWYRQDPGQGLRLIYYSQIVNDFQKGDIAEGYSVSREKKESFPLTVTSAQKNPTAFYLCASSQPGSYEQYFGPGTRLTVT.

The genes are TRBV11-3 and TRBJ2-7; possible D gene TRBD1, 8 bases. Germline lookup yields CDR1 SGHNT and CDR2 YENEEA. The CDR3 extends over 15 amino acids. V lost 5 bases and J lost 0, with 14 bases in between. The CDR3 loop is CASSGAGQDSYEQYF. The CDR3 bases are TGTGCCAGCAGCGGAGCGGGACAGGACTCCTACGAGCAGTACTTC.

The rearrangement uses TRBV9 and TRBJ2-1; D ambiguous. The germline V and J ends were trimmed by 4 bases and 2 bases, with 13 bases remaining between them. CDR1 SGDLS and CDR2 YYNGEE come from the germline V gene. This CDR3 has 15 residues. The CDR3 protein is CASSSHPWTYNEQFF. The CDR3 bases are TGTGCCAGCAGCTCACATCCCTGGACCTACAATGAGCAGTTCTTC.

This clone was observed once. The chain employs TRBV5-1 and TRBJ2-7; the match to TRBD1 covers 8 bases. The trim removed 6 bases at V and 7 bases at J, leaving 9 bases unmatched. The CDR3 is 13 residues long. CDR1 is SGHRS, CDR2 YFSETQ, per germline. CDR3 region: CASKWGQDLEQYF. As DNA, the CDR3 is TGCGCCAGCAAATGGGGACAGGACCTAGAGCAGTACTTC.

The chain joins TRBV6-1 to TRBJ2-2; TRBD2 is a possible D gene (7 bases). Between the trimmed V and J ends, which lost 6 bases and 5 bases, there was a span of 16 bases. This CDR3 is built from 15 residues. The germline V gene encodes CDR1 MNHNS and CDR2 SASEGT. CDR3 residues: CASRTGLVRTGELFF. The DNA of the CDR3 is TGTGCCAGCAGGACAGGACTAGTACGGACCGGGGAGCTGTTTTTT.

CDR3 sequence (DNA): TGTGCCAGCTCAATCGCGGGGACGGCCGATGAAAAACTGTTTTTT. This codes for CASSIAGTADEKLFF. The chain recombines TRBV6-1 with TRBJ1-4; D is perhaps TRBD1 (5 bases). This CDR3 is 15 amino acids long. The germline V and J ends were trimmed by 8 bases and 6 bases, with 19 bases remaining between them. Germline V gene lookup returns CDR1 MNHNS and CDR2 SASEGT.

V is TRBV2 and J is TRBJ2-5; TRBD1 matches at 7 bases. Germline trimming cut 4 bases from V and 2 bases from J; bases unmatched to any gene: 1. Germline lookup yields CDR1 SNHLY and CDR2 FYNNEI. CDR3 length: 13 amino acids. The CDR3 is CASSVDRQETQYF. The CDR3 region has the DNA TGTGCCAGCAGTGTGGACAGGCAAGAGACCCAGTACTTC.

The J gene is TRBJ2-7, the V gene TRBV7-2; TRBD1 agrees at 9 bases. The ends lost 2 bases at V and 5 bases at J; junction bases unmatched: 7. This CDR3 is built from 15 residues. The V gene's germline CDR1 is SGHTA and CDR2 FQGNSA. In DNA form, the CDR3 reads TGTGCCAGCAGCTTATATGGACAGGGGATGCACGAGCAGTACTTC. Amino acids: CASSLYGQGMHEQYF.

The rearrangement uses TRBV5-1 and TRBJ1-1; maybe TRBD1 (6 bases). The germline V gene encodes CDR1 SGHRS and CDR2 YFSETQ. Trimming removed 4 bases at V and 4 bases at J, with 20 bases between. This CDR3 is 16 amino acids long. CDR3: CASSPRVGGPTTEAFF. In nucleotides, the CDR3 is TGCGCCAGCAGCCCGCGTGTGGGGGGCCCGACCACTGAAGCTTTCTTT.